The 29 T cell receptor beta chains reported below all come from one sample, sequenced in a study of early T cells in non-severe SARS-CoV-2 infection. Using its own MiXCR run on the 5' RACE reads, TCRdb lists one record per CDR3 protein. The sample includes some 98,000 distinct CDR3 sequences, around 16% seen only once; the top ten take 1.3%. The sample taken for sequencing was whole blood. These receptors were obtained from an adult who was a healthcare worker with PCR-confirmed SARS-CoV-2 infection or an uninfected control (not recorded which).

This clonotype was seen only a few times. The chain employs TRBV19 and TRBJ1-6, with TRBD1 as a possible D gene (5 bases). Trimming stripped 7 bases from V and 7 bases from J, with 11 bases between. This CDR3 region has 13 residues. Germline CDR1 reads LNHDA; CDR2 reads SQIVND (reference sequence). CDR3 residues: CASKMTENSPLHF. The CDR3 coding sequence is TGTGCCAGTAAGATGACAGAAAATTCACCCCTCCACTTT.

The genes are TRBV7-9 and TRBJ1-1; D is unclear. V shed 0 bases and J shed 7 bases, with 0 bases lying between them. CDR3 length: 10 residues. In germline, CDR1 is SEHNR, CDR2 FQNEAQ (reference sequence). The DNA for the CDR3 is TGTGCCAGCAGCTTAGCTGAAGCTTTCTTT. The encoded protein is CASSLAEAFF.

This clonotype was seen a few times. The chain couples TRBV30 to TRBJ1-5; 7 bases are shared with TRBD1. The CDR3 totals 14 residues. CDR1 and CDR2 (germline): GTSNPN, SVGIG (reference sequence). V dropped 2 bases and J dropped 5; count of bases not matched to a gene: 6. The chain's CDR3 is CAWSLTGADQPQHF. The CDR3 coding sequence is TGTGCCTGGAGTCTTACAGGGGCCGATCAGCCCCAGCATTTT.

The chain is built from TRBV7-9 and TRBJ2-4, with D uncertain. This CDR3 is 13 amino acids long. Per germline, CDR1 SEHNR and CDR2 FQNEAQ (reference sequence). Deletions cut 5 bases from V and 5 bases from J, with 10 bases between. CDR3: CASSPYVENIQYF. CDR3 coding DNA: TGTGCCAGCAGCCCTTACGTCGAAAACATTCAGTACTTC.

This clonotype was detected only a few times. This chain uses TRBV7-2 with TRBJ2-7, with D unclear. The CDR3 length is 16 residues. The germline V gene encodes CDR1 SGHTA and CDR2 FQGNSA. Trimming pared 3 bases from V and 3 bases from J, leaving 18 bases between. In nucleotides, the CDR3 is TGTGCCAGCAGCTTCCCCCCGAACAGTTTAGACTACGAGCAGTACTTC. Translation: CASSFPPNSLDYEQYF.

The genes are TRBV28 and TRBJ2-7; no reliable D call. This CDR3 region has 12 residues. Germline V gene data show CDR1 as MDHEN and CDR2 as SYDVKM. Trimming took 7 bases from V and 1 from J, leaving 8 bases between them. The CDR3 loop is CASTWGSYEQYF. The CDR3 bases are TGTGCCAGCACGTGGGGTTCCTACGAGCAGTACTTC.

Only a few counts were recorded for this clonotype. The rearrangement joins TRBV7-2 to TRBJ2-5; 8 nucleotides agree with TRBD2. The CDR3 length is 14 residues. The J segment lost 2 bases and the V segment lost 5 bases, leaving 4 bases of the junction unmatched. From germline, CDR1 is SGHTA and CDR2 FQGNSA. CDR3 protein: CASSRVAGQETQYF. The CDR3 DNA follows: TGTGCCAGCAGCAGAGTAGCGGGGCAAGAGACCCAGTACTTC.

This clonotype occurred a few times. The CDR3 loop reads CASSSWQEQYF. CDR3 DNA: TGTGCCAGCAGCTCATGGCAGGAGCAGTACTTC. The genes are TRBV7-2 and TRBJ2-7; no clear D. The V end was cut by 4 bases, the J end by 7 bases, with 8 bases between. This CDR3 has 11 residues. The germline V gene has CDR1 SGHTA and CDR2 FQGNSA.

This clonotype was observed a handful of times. Here the CDR3 reads CSVAGRVAGELFF. Here the CDR3 DNA reads TGCAGCGTTGCAGGCAGGGTCGCCGGGGAGCTGTTTTTT. The chain combines TRBV29-1 with TRBJ2-2; D perhaps matches TRBD1 (5 bases). The V end lost 4 bases, the J end lost 6 bases, and 12 bases lay between the germline ends. The CDR3 covers 13 residues. Germline-derived CDR1 and CDR2 are SQVTM and ANQGSEA.

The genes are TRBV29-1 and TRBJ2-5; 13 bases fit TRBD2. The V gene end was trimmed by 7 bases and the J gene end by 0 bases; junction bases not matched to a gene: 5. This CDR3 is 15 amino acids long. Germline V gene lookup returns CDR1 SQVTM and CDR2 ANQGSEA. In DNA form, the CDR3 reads TGCAGCGCGGGACTAGCGGGATCGTACCAAGAGACCCAGTACTTC. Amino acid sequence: CSAGLAGSYQETQYF.

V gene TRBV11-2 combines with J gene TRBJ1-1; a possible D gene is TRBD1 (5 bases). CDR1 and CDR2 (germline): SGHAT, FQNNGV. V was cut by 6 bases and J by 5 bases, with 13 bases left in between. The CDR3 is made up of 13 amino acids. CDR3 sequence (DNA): TGTGCCAGCAGGGGGGTAACGGGTACTGAAGCTTTCTTT. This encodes CASRGVTGTEAFF.

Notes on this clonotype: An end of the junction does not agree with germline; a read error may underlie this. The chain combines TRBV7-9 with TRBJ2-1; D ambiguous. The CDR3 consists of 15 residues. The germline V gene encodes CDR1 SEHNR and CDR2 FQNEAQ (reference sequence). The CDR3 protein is CTSSLASGLGDEQFF. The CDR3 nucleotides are TGTACCAGCAGCTTAGCATCCGGTCTAGGCGATGAGCAGTTCTTC. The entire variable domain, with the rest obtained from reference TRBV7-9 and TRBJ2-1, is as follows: DTGVSQNPRHKITKRGQNVTFRCDPISEHNRLYWYRQTLGQGPEFLTYFQNEAQLEKSRLLSDRFSAERPKGSFSTLEIQRTEQGDSAMYLCTSSLASGLGDEQFFGPGTRLTVL.

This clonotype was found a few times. CDR3 in DNA: TGTGCCAGCAGCTTCGGACCGAACACTGAAGCTTTCTTT. Translating gives CASSFGPNTEAFF. The V and J genes are TRBV9 and TRBJ1-1; D is uncertain. V lost 4 bases, J lost 1 base, and 8 bases lay in between. CDR1 and CDR2 (germline): SGDLS, YYNGEE. The CDR3 runs to 13 residues.

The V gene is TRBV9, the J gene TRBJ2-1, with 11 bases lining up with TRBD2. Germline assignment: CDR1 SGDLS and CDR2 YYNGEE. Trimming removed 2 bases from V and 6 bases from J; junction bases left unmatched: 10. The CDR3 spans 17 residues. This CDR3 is CASSVTSGSSSGNEQFF. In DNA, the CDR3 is TGTGCCAGCAGCGTTACTAGCGGGAGTTCCTCGGGCAATGAGCAGTTCTTC.

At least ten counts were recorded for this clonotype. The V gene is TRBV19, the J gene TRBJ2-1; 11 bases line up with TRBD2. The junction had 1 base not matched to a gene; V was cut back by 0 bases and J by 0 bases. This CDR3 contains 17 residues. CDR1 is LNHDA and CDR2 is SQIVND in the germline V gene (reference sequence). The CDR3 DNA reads TGTGCCAGTAGTATAGATAGCGGGAGGGCCTCCTACAATGAGCAGTTCTTC. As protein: CASSIDSGRASYNEQFF.

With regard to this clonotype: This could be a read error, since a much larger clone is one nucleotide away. CDR3 sequence reads: CASSLVSNLAGEQYF. CDR3 bases: TGTGCCAGCAGCCTAGTCAGTAATCTAGCGGGCGAGCAGTACTTC. The genes are TRBV11-2 and TRBJ2-7, with 8 bases lining up with TRBD2. CDR3 size: 15 residues. The trim removed 5 bases at V and 6 bases at J, leaving 12 bases unmatched. Germline-derived CDR1 and CDR2 are SGHAT and FQNNGV.

CDR3 DNA sequence: TGCGCCAGCAGCTTGGACTGGACAGCCTCCTACGAGCAGTACTTC. It yields the protein CASSLDWTASYEQYF. The chain couples TRBV5-1 to TRBJ2-7, with D perhaps TRBD1 (6 bases). CDR3 length equals 15 residues. The germline gives CDR1 SGHRS, CDR2 YFSETQ. V shed 0 bases and J shed 0 bases, with 10 bases lying between them. The full variable domain, rest sourced from reference TRBV5-1 and TRBJ2-7, is KAGVTQTPRYLIKTRGQQVTLSCSPISGHRSVSWYQQTPGQGLQFLFEYFSETQRNKGNFPGRFSGRQFSNSRSEMNVSTLELGDSALYLCASSLDWTASYEQYFGPGTRLTVT.

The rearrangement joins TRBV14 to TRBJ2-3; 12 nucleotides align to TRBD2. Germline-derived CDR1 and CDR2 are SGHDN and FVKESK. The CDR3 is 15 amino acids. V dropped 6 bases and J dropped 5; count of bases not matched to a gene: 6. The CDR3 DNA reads TGTGCCAGCAGTTGGACTAGCGGGATTAGAGATACGCAGTATTTT. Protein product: CASSWTSGIRDTQYF.

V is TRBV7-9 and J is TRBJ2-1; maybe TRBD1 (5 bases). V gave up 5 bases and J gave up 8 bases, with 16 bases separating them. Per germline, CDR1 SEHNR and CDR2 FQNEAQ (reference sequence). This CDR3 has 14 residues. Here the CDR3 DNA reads TGTGCCAGCAGCGATTTTTCAGGGAACGATGAGCAGTTCTTC. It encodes CASSDFSGNDEQFF.

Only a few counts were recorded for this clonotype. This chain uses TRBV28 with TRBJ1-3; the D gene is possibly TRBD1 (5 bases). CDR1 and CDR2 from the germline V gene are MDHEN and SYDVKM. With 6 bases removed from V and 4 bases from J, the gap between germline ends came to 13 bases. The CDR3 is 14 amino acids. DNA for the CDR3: TGTGCCAGCAGGGGACCGCCTAAGGGAAACACCATATATTTT. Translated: CASRGPPKGNTIYF. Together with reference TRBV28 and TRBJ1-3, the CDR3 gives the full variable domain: DVKVTQSSRYLVKRTGEKVFLECVQDMDHENMFWYRQDPGLGLRLIYFSYDVKMKEKGDIPEGYSVSREKKERFSLILESASTNQTSMYLCASRGPPKGNTIYFGEGSWLTVV.

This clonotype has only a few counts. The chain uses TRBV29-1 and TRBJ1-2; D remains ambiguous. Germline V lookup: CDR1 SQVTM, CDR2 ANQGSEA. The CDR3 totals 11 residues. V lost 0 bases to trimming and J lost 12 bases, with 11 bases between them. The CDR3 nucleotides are TGCAGCGTTGAAGAGGTTCGGGTCCACACCTTC. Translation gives CSVEEVRVHTF.

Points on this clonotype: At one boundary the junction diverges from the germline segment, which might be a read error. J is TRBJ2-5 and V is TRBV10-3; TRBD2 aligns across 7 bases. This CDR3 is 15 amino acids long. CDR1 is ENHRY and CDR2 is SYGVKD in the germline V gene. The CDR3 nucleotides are TGTGCCATCAGTGTTGAAGGGAGGGAGGCGGAGACCCTGTACTTC. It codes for CAISVEGREAETLYF.

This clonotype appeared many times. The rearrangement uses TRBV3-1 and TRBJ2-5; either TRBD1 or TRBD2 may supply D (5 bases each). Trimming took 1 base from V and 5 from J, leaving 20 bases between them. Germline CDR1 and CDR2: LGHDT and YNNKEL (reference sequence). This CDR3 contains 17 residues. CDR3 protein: CASSQADVRRTKETQYF. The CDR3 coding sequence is TGTGCCAGCAGCCAAGCGGACGTACGGAGGACAAAGGAGACCCAGTACTTC.

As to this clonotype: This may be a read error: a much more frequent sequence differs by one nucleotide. The CDR3 reads CASSRTEQGNEYVYTF. The CDR3 DNA sequence: TGTGCCAGCAGCCGGACCGAACAGGGTAATGAATATGTCTACACCTTC. The rearrangement joins TRBV3-1 to TRBJ1-2, with a weak D call TRBD1 (6 bases). The CDR3 totals 16 residues. Germline CDR1 is LGHDT and CDR2 is YNNKEL (reference sequence). The variable domain in full, completed from reference TRBV3-1 and TRBJ1-2, reads DTAVSQTPKYLVTQMGNDKSIKCEQNLGHDTMYWYKQDSKKFLKIMFSYNNKELIINETVPNRFSPKSPDKAHLNLHINSLELGDSAVYFCASSRTEQGNEYVYTFGSGTRLTVV.

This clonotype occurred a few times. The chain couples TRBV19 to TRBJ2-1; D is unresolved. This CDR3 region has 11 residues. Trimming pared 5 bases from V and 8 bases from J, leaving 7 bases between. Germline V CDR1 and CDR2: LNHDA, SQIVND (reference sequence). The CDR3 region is CASSGYDEQFF. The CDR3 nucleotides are TGTGCCAGTAGTGGGTACGATGAGCAGTTCTTC.

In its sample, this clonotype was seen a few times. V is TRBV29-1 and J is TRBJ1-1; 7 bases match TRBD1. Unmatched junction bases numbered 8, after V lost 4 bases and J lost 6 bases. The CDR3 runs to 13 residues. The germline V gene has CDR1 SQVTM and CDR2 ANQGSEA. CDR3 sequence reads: CSVVRGQISEAFF. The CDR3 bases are TGCAGCGTTGTAAGGGGGCAGATCTCTGAAGCTTTCTTT.

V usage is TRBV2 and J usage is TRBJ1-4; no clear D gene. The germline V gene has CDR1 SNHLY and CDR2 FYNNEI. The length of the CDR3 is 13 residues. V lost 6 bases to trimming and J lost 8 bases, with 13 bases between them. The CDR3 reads CASSPRGFEKLFF. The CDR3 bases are TGTGCCAGCAGCCCTCGTGGTTTCGAAAAACTGTTTTTT.

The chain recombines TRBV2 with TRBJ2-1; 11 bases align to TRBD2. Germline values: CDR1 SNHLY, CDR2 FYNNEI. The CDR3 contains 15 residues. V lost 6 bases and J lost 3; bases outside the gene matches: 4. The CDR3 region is CASRVAGGGYNEQFF. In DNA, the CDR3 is TGTGCCAGCAGGGTAGCGGGAGGGGGCTACAATGAGCAGTTCTTC.

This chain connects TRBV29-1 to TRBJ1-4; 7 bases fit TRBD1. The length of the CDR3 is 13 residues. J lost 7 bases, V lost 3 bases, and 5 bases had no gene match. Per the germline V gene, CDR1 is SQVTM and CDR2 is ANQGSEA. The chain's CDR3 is CSVDLRQGEKLFF. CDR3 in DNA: TGCAGCGTTGATTTGAGACAGGGTGAAAAACTGTTTTTT.